This TCR beta chain was retrieved from a study of T cell repertoires in cytomegalovirus infection. In the case of this clonotype: The antigen is not known.

The CDR3 length is 13 residues. Germline-derived CDR1 and CDR2 are SQVTM and ANQGSEA. Trimming left V 3 bases short and J 0 bases short, with 6 bases between. TCRdb ran MiXCR on the reads and lists one entry per CDR3 protein. The repertoire includes about 130,000 distinct CDR3 sequences, over 30% of them detected once, and roughly 47% sits in the top ten. The rearrangement joins TRBV29-1 to TRBJ2-1; possibly TRBD2 for D (6 bases). The sample was CD8+ T cells from cultured PBMCs, taken from culture after CMV antigen stimulation. The clonotype originates from a human donor in good health (CMV status not recorded). Some clones in this sample may be carry-over from other donors' samples. The CDR3 reads CSVDGGSYNEQFF. As DNA, the CDR3 is TGCAGCGTTGACGGGGGCTCCTACAATGAGCAGTTCTTC.